The next 28 T cell receptor beta chains were all read from a single sample in a study of CD8 T cells in Susac syndrome (dated by TCRdb to the late 2010s). The library was generated by the immunoSEQ multiplex PCR assay. RNA was extracted using the RNeasy kit, and about 0.45 to 1 microgram was reverse transcribed with random hexamers. TCRdb reran the public reads through fastp at Q25 and MiXCR, keeping productive beta chains. Rows matching on CDR3 protein sequence are summarized as one entry with the most common DNA and genes. For this sample there are hundreds of thousands of distinct CDR3 sequences; more than 85% appear just once. The ten largest clones add up to approximately 0.13% of the sample. The sample taken for sequencing was CD8+ T cells from PBMCs. These receptors were obtained from a human donor with multiple sclerosis.

The chain carries TRBV20-1 and TRBJ2-1, with TRBD2 matching over 9 bases. The CDR3 totals 16 residues. V gave up 0 bases and J gave up 4 bases; unmatched junction bases: 7. Germline V gene data show CDR1 as DFQATT and CDR2 as SNEGSKA (reference sequence). In DNA form, the CDR3 reads TGCAGTGCTAGAGATCTGCTAGCGGGGCTTTACAATGAGCAGTTCTTC. This codes for CSARDLLAGLYNEQFF.

The chain employs TRBV4-3 and TRBJ2-2; 8 nucleotides agree with TRBD1. J was trimmed by 3 bases and V by 8 bases; bases with no gene match: 11. The CDR3 length is 16 residues. Germline V gene lookup returns CDR1 LGHNA and CDR2 YSLEER. In DNA form, the CDR3 reads TGCGCCAGCTCATACCAGGGGGCGCCGGACACCGGGGAGCTGTTTTTT. This codes for CASSYQGAPDTGELFF.

Only one count was recorded for this clonotype. The genes are TRBV20-1 and TRBJ2-7; D may be TRBD2 (6 bases). V dropped 6 bases and J dropped 7 bases, with 22 bases sitting between them. The CDR3 has 14 amino acids. Per germline, CDR1 DFQATT and CDR2 SNEGSKA (reference sequence). The CDR3 region has the DNA TGCAGTGCAACCAAGCGGGCGGACCCTTTGGAGCAGTACTTC. This codes for CSATKRADPLEQYF.

The J gene is TRBJ1-1, the V gene TRBV7-8; possible D gene TRBD1, 5 bases. V was trimmed by 7 bases and J by 11 bases, leaving 20 bases between them. This CDR3 is built from 13 residues. Germline CDR1 SGHVS, CDR2 FQNEAQ. Here the CDR3 DNA reads TGTGCCAGCACCCAGGAGGGGCCGGTAGGGGCTTTCTTT. This sequence encodes CASTQEGPVGAFF.

CDR3 nucleotides: TGCAGCGCCGACAGGGGCTATTCGACTGAAGCTTTCTTT. Protein: CSADRGYSTEAFF. The chain combines TRBV29-1 with TRBJ1-1, with TRBD1 matching over 8 bases. Germline assignment: CDR1 SQVTM and CDR2 ANQGSEA. The CDR3 is made up of 13 amino acids. With 7 bases clipped from V and 5 bases from J, the junction kept 9 bases outside the gene matches.

The V and J genes are TRBV12-3 or TRBV12-4 and TRBJ1-4; 7 positions agree with TRBD1. V shed 3 bases, J shed 5 bases, and the junction held 3 bases outside the gene matches. This CDR3 comprises 14 residues. The CDR3 DNA is TGTGCCAGCAGTTTCGAACAGGGGAATGAAAAACTGTTTTTT. Translating it yields CASSFEQGNEKLFF.

The gene calls are TRBV24-1 and TRBJ2-7; tentatively, D is TRBD1 (5 bases). V was clipped by 6 bases and J by 5 bases, with 16 bases between them. Germline assignment: CDR1 KGHDR and CDR2 SFDVKD. The CDR3 consists of 14 residues. The CDR3 is CATSTSGRAHEQYF. The CDR3 DNA follows: TGTGCCACCAGTACCTCGGGCAGGGCCCACGAGCAGTACTTC.

This clonotype was seen just once. This chain connects TRBV6-5 to TRBJ1-6, with a possible D match to TRBD1 (6 bases). Germline V CDR1 and CDR2: MNHEY, SVGAGI. Trimming removed 4 bases from V and 4 bases from J, with 8 bases in between. CDR3 length: 14 amino acids. This chain's CDR3 is CASSSTGYNSPLHF. CDR3 DNA sequence: TGTGCCAGCAGTTCGACAGGTTATAATTCACCCCTCCACTTT.

This chain uses TRBV12-3 or TRBV12-4 with TRBJ2-3, with 8 bases fitting TRBD2. V trimming: 3 bases; J trimming: 5 bases; junction bases outside the gene matches: 7. The CDR3 has 15 amino acids. The CDR3 coding sequence is TGTGCCAGCAGTTTTATCGGGGGGGCCCAAGATACGCAGTATTTT. It encodes CASSFIGGAQDTQYF.

This rearrangement joins TRBV11-3 to TRBJ2-2, with TRBD1 identical over 8 bases. Germline CDR1 and CDR2: SGHNT and YENEEA. Trimming took 4 bases from V and 6 from J; bases not matched to a gene: 7. The CDR3 has 15 amino acids. Here the CDR3 DNA reads TGTGCCAGCAGCTCGGGACAGGTGGTTGCCGGGGAGCTGTTTTTT. Amino acids: CASSSGQVVAGELFF.

The chain links TRBV11-2 to TRBJ2-7; 8 bases align to TRBD2. V shed 5 bases, J shed 10 bases, and the junction held 4 bases outside the gene matches. Germline loops: CDR1 SGHAT, CDR2 FQNNGV. The CDR3 is made up of 11 amino acids. CDR3 amino acids: CASSSGGAQYF. DNA of the CDR3: TGTGCCAGCAGCAGCGGGGGCGCCCAGTACTTC. Variable domain in full (rest from reference TRBV11-2 and TRBJ2-7): EAGVAQSPRYKIIEKRQSVAFWCNPISGHATLYWYQQILGQGPKLLIQFQNNGVVDDSQLPKDRFSAERLKGVDSTLKIQPAKLEDSAVYLCASSSGGAQYFGPGTRLTVT.

The chain combines TRBV28 with TRBJ2-7, with D possibly TRBD2 on 6 matching bases. The CDR3 totals 16 residues. V was clipped by 2 bases and J by 2 bases, with 16 bases between them. The germline gives CDR1 MDHEN, CDR2 SYDVKM. CDR3 sequence reads: CASSLVGPGLTYEQYF. CDR3 bases: TGTGCCAGCAGTTTAGTGGGCCCGGGACTCACCTACGAGCAGTACTTC.

This chain joins TRBV7-9 and TRBJ2-3; D is possibly TRBD1 (6 bases). V lost 3 bases, J lost 6 bases, and 13 bases lay in between. Germline CDR1 is SEHNR and CDR2 is FQNEAQ (reference sequence). CDR3 size: 14 residues. CDR3 amino acids: CASSFSGQDDTQYF. DNA for the CDR3: TGTGCCAGCAGCTTCTCGGGACAAGATGATACGCAGTATTTT.

V gene TRBV13 combines with J gene TRBJ1-2; 8 bases map to TRBD1. The germline gives CDR1 PRHDT, CDR2 FYEKMQ (reference sequence). With V trimmed by 2 bases and J by 6 bases, 2 bases remained unmatched. The CDR3 extends over 13 amino acids. CDR3 sequence (DNA): TGTGCCAGCAGCTTAAGCAGGGGGCATGGCTACACCTTC. Translation: CASSLSRGHGYTF.

The chain carries TRBV12-3 or TRBV12-4 and TRBJ2-7, with TRBD1 matching over 7 bases. Germline trimming cut 6 bases from V and 5 bases from J; bases unmatched to any gene: 10. The CDR3 totals 14 residues. CDR3 sequence: CASSRTGGRDEQYF. CDR3 DNA: TGTGCCAGCAGCCGGACAGGAGGCAGGGACGAGCAGTACTTC.

This clonotype was seen once. This chain joins TRBV3-1 and TRBJ2-1, with 7 bases lining up with TRBD2. The CDR3 spans 17 residues. V was clipped by 3 bases and J by 1 base; unmatched bases: 9. Germline CDR1 LGHDT, CDR2 YNNKEL (reference sequence). The CDR3 sequence: CASSQVTAGLSYNEQFF. The CDR3, as DNA: TGTGCCAGCAGCCAGGTAACAGCGGGATTGTCCTACAATGAGCAGTTCTTC.

Of note for this clonotype: The CDR3 does not end in the conserved phenylalanine or tryptophan, so this is likely a read error. The chain is built from TRBV29-1 and TRBJ1-2; tentative D call: TRBD1 (5 bases). This CDR3 has 13 residues. V was pared by 2 bases and J by 3 bases, with 10 bases between. Per the germline V gene, CDR1 is SQVTM and CDR2 is ANQGSEA. The CDR3 is CSVETTGHYGYTL. In DNA, the CDR3 is TGCAGCGTTGAAACAACAGGTCACTATGGCTACACCCTC.

This rearrangement joins TRBV9 to TRBJ1-2, with D unresolved. The V end lost 4 bases, the J end lost 4 bases, and 14 bases lay between the germline ends. The V gene's germline CDR1 is SGDLS and CDR2 YYNGEE. The CDR3 is made up of 14 amino acids. The CDR3 here is CASSRGSGGYGYTF. As DNA, the CDR3 is TGTGCCAGCAGCAGAGGGTCAGGAGGCTATGGCTACACCTTC.

The chain combines TRBV13 with TRBJ2-7; either TRBD1 or TRBD2 may supply D (5 bases each). The CDR3 totals 15 residues. V lost 0 bases, J lost 2 bases, and 11 bases lay in between. Germline CDR1 reads PRHDT; CDR2 reads FYEKMQ (reference sequence). CDR3: CASSLGIGAAYEQYF. Written as DNA, the CDR3 is TGTGCCAGCAGCTTAGGGATCGGGGCGGCCTACGAGCAGTACTTC.

This clonotype showed up just once. This chain uses TRBV13 with TRBJ2-1, with TRBD2 identical over 8 bases. This CDR3 contains 16 residues. The germline CDR1 and CDR2 sequences are PRHDT and FYEKMQ (reference sequence). V lost 4 bases and J lost 5; bases outside the gene matches: 10. The CDR3 region is CASSCQAGVEDNEQFF. CDR3 sequence (DNA): TGTGCCAGCAGCTGCCAAGCGGGAGTTGAAGACAATGAGCAGTTCTTC.

The chain uses TRBV9 and TRBJ1-1; unclear D gene. V was cut by 1 base and J by 0 bases, with 4 bases left in between. The length of the CDR3 is 13 residues. Germline V gene data show CDR1 as SGDLS and CDR2 as YYNGEE. The CDR3 region has the DNA TGTGCCAGCAGCGTAAGTGTGAACACTGAAGCTTTCTTT. Encoded protein: CASSVSVNTEAFF. Combining the CDR3 with reference TRBV9 and TRBJ1-1 gives the whole variable domain DSGVTQTPKHLITATGQRVTLRCSPRSGDLSVYWYQQSLDQGLQFLIQYYNGEERAKGNILERFSAQQFPDLHSELNLSSLELGDSALYFCASSVSVNTEAFFGQGTRLTVV.

There are a few counts of this clonotype. The chain couples TRBV5-6 to TRBJ2-2, with D possibly matching TRBD2 (5 bases). Germline CDR1 and CDR2: SGHDT and YYEEEE. This CDR3 region has 12 residues. Trimming removed 6 bases from V and 5 bases from J, with 8 bases in between. CDR3 sequence: CASNSGTGELFF. For the CDR3, the DNA is TGTGCCAGCAACTCGGGGACCGGGGAGCTGTTTTTT.

The chain employs TRBV4-2 and TRBJ1-4; the D gene is possibly TRBD1 (5 bases). Germline CDR1 is LGHNA and CDR2 is YNFKEQ. The germline V and J ends were trimmed by 1 base and 12 bases, with 12 bases remaining between them. The CDR3 is 13 amino acids. The CDR3 sequence: CASSQAIWGELFF. CDR3 in DNA: TGTGCCAGCAGCCAAGCAATTTGGGGGGAACTGTTTTTT.

This rearrangement joins TRBV5-8 to TRBJ2-1; 7 bases are shared with TRBD1. The germline V gene encodes CDR1 SGHTS and CDR2 YDEGEE. This CDR3 has 18 amino acids. Losses at the gene ends were 5 bases for V and 0 bases for J; bases not matched to a gene: 14. In DNA, the CDR3 is TGTGCCAGCAGACTCCGGGACAGCTCACTGAGCTCCTACAATGAGCAGTTCTTC. Translating gives CASRLRDSSLSSYNEQFF.

The V and J genes are TRBV12-5 and TRBJ1-1, with a tentative D call TRBD1 (5 bases). Germline V CDR1 and CDR2: LGHNT, FRNRAP. V was shortened by 0 bases and J by 4 bases, with 18 bases between the two germline ends. CDR3 size: 17 residues. DNA for the CDR3: TGTGCTAGTGGTTTGGTAATTTCGGCAGGGAGGACCACTGAAGCTTTCTTT. Translating it yields CASGLVISAGRTTEAFF.

In nucleotides, the CDR3 is TGCAGTGCTACGGGTCCTAGCGGGAGGGCCTTAAGTTCCTACGAGCAGTACTTC. Amino acids: CSATGPSGRALSSYEQYF. The genes are TRBV20-1 and TRBJ2-7, with 12 bases identical to TRBD2. Germline values: CDR1 DFQATT, CDR2 SNEGSKA (reference sequence). The trim removed 4 bases at V and 1 base at J, leaving 14 bases unmatched. CDR3 length: 18 amino acids.

The chain combines TRBV12-3 or TRBV12-4 with TRBJ2-7, with TRBD2 matching 14 bases. The CDR3 runs to 19 residues. The V segment lost 3 bases and the J segment 4 bases; nucleotides outside the gene matches: 14. DNA of the CDR3: TGTGCCAGCAGTTTTTCGCGGACTAGCGGGGGGCACTTTGGGTACGAGCAGTACTTC. Amino acids: CASSFSRTSGGHFGYEQYF.

In this sample, this clonotype turned up a few times. CDR3 in amino acids: CASSLEANEQFF. In DNA, the CDR3 is TGTGCCAGCAGCTTAGAAGCCAATGAGCAGTTCTTC. This rearrangement joins TRBV7-9 to TRBJ2-1; D ambiguous. The CDR3 runs 12 residues. CDR1 is SEHNR, CDR2 FQNEAQ, per germline (reference sequence). The V end lost 1 base, the J end lost 6 bases, and 4 bases lay between the germline ends.